Here is one TCR beta chain with its context. The record originates from a study of technical replicates of blood from a few donors. The V gene lost 1 base and the J gene lost 0 bases, with 13 bases spanning the gap. Germline V CDR1 and CDR2: SGHNT, YENEEA. This CDR3 is built from 17 residues. This table comes from immunoSEQ multiplex PCR, and its TCRdb copy is limited to in-frame clones, with some not included. Altogether about 73,000 clones are present, over 90% being singletons, with the ten largest covering 4.7%. Sequenced sample: PBMCs. The rearrangement uses TRBV11-3 and TRBJ2-1; D is perhaps TRBD2 (5 bases). The TCR sequence derives from a human donor in good health. Some clones in this sample may be carry-over from other donors' samples. The CDR3 loop is CASSLGAGPSSYNEQFF. The CDR3 bases are TGTGCCAGCAGCTTAGGGGCGGGTCCGAGCTCCTACAATGAGCAGTTCTTC.